The clone carrying this T cell receptor beta chain was seen many times. Its specificity is not known. RNA transcripts yielded amplified TCR beta CDR3 regions. HTBI primers were the set used in a first-round RT-PCR of the TCR CDR3. In TCRdb, the multiplex PCR reads were re-called with MiXCR into one record per CDR3 protein. The data hold a few hundred thousand distinct CDR3 sequences, with less than 20% observed a single time. The CDR3 is 13 amino acids. The ends were cut back, 4 bases at V and 3 bases at J, with 9 bases in the middle. Germline CDR1 is LNHNV and CDR2 is YYDKDF (reference sequence). These data belong to a study of T cells in Graves' hyperthyroidism and ophthalmopathy. The study's findings and limits: Ophthalmopathy got predicted by the model a median about 6.5 months before its onset.

Diagnosis relied on clinical symptoms, serum thyroxine and TRAb, thyroid ultrasound and orbital computed tomography. This clonotype originated in a woman in her 40s with Graves' ophthalmopathy. V gene TRBV15 combines with J gene TRBJ1-1; D is unclear. Sequencing used blood. In nucleotides, the CDR3 is TGTGCCACCAGCAAAGGAGGGCACACTGAAGCTTTCTTT. Residues: CATSKGGHTEAFF.